Presented here are 31 T cell receptor beta chains from one specimen sequenced in a study of OX40 agonist ivuxolimab in advanced cancers. The protocol was immunoSEQ multiplex PCR, while the TCRdb copy is restricted to in-frame clones and leaves out a portion. This sample has 77,000 or so clones, with about nine tenths found just once. Sequencing used CD4+ or CD8+ T cells sorted from blood, obtained in a trial of the OX40 agonist ivuxolimab. These receptor sequences come from an adult with an advanced solid tumor such as melanoma, head and neck, liver or kidney cancer.

The V and J genes are TRBV18 and TRBJ2-5; the D call may be TRBD1 or TRBD2 (6 bases each). CDR1 is KGHSH, CDR2 LQKENI, per germline. The CDR3 spans 15 residues. Deletions cut 0 bases from V and 5 bases from J, with 13 bases between. Here the CDR3 DNA reads TGTGCCAGCTCACCACCGTTGCAGGGGAGGGAGACCCAGTACTTC. Translation: CASSPPLQGRETQYF.

This rearrangement joins TRBV27 to TRBJ2-7; 12 bases agree with TRBD2. Trimming at V came to 5 bases and at J to 3 bases, leaving 5 bases not matched to a gene. The CDR3 has 15 residues. Germline V gives CDR1 MNHEY, CDR2 SMNVEV (reference sequence). The CDR3 sequence is CASSLLAGGLYEQYF. Here the CDR3 DNA reads TGTGCCAGCAGTCTACTAGCGGGGGGTCTCTACGAGCAGTACTTC.

The rearrangement uses TRBV10-3 and TRBJ2-3; D may correspond to TRBD1 or TRBD2 (6 bases each). The CDR3 is 14 residues long. Germline V gene lookup returns CDR1 ENHRY and CDR2 SYGVKD. V was pared by 4 bases and J by 0 bases, with 8 bases between. The CDR3 coding sequence is TGTGCCATCAGTGGGGGGGCTAGCACAGATACGCAGTATTTT. It yields the protein CAISGGASTDTQYF.

The V and J genes are TRBV28 and TRBJ2-1, with TRBD2 as a possible D gene (5 bases). Trimming pared 9 bases from V and 1 base from J, leaving 22 bases between. Germline loops: CDR1 MDHEN, CDR2 SYDVKM. This CDR3 is 17 amino acids long. CDR3 loop: CASSPYVGRESYNEQFF. The CDR3 DNA sequence: TGTGCCAGTTCGCCCTATGTAGGCCGGGAATCCTACAATGAGCAGTTCTTC.

The CDR3 DNA sequence: TGCGCCAGCAGCTTAAGGACAGATAAGAGCAATGAGCAGTTCTTC. Translated, it gives CASSLRTDKSNEQFF. V gene TRBV5-1 combines with J gene TRBJ2-1; D perhaps matches TRBD1 (6 bases). Germline V gene data show CDR1 as SGHRS and CDR2 as YFSETQ. V gave up 2 bases and J gave up 6 bases, with 15 bases separating them. This CDR3 comprises 15 residues.

The chain is built from TRBV6-6 and TRBJ2-7; 10 bases map to TRBD1. Looked up from germline, CDR1 is MNHNY and CDR2 is SVGAGI (reference sequence). The CDR3 sequence is 15 residues long. V shed 6 bases, J shed 5 bases, and the junction held 10 bases outside the gene matches. The CDR3 DNA follows: TGTGCCAGCAGCCAGGGACAGGGGCTTTTCGACGAGCAGTACTTC. As protein: CASSQGQGLFDEQYF.

In its sample, this clone was seen once. CDR3 sequence reads: CASSFHPLLLGQGTNYGYTF. Here the CDR3 DNA reads TGTGCCAGCAGTTTCCATCCTCTTCTTTTGGGACAGGGGACTAACTATGGCTACACCTTC. The J gene is TRBJ1-2, the V gene TRBV28, with 10 bases aligning to TRBD1. The CDR3 runs 20 residues. The germline gives CDR1 MDHEN, CDR2 SYDVKM. V was pared by 3 bases and J by 0 bases, with 16 bases of the junction left unmatched.

V gene TRBV7-2 combines with J gene TRBJ2-2; weak D call: TRBD1 (5 bases). CDR3 size: 17 residues. Germline V gene lookup returns CDR1 SGHTA and CDR2 FQGNSA. V lost 1 base and J 3 bases, leaving 15 bases between the germline ends. The CDR3 DNA is TGTGCCAGCAGCTTAGAAATGCAGGGTCAGGACACCGGGGAGCTGTTTTTT. This codes for CASSLEMQGQDTGELFF. The variable domain in full, with the rest retrieved from reference TRBV7-2 and TRBJ2-2, is GAGVSQSPSNKVTEKGKDVELRCDPISGHTALYWYRQSLGQGLEFLIYFQGNSAPDKSGLPSDRFSAERTGGSVSTLTIQRTQQEDSAVYLCASSLEMQGQDTGELFFGEGSRLTVL.

The rearrangement joins TRBV10-1 to TRBJ2-1, with D possibly being TRBD2 (6 bases). Germline-derived CDR1 and CDR2 are WNHNN and SYGVQD (reference sequence). The CDR3 runs 16 residues. Trimming left V 5 bases short and J 0 bases short, with 14 bases between. The CDR3 DNA reads TGCGCCAGCAGTTCGGTGGCTAGCGTCTCCTACAATGAGCAGTTCTTC. This sequence encodes CASSSVASVSYNEQFF.

The chain couples TRBV18 to TRBJ2-3; 9 bases are a match to TRBD2. After removal of 4 bases from V and 3 bases from J, the junction contained 5 bases not matched to a gene. CDR1 is KGHSH, CDR2 LQKENI, per germline. This CDR3 is 15 amino acids long. The CDR3 DNA is TGTGCCAGCTCACGCCAGCGGGAGGTTACAGATACGCAGTATTTT. Translation gives CASSRQREVTDTQYF. Drawing the rest from reference TRBV18 and TRBJ2-3, the complete variable domain is NAGVMQNPRHLVRRRGQEARLRCSPMKGHSHVYWYRQLPEEGLKFMVYLQKENIIDESGMPKERFSAEFPKEGPSILRIQQVVRGDSAAYFCASSRQREVTDTQYFGPGTRLTVL.

The gene calls are TRBV19 and TRBJ2-3; 14 nucleotides line up with TRBD2. The J segment lost 6 bases and the V segment lost 5 bases, leaving 10 bases of the junction unmatched. Germline values: CDR1 LNHDA, CDR2 SQIVND (reference sequence). This CDR3 contains 17 residues. CDR3 amino acids: CASSSRTSGRWDDTQYF. For the CDR3, the DNA is TGTGCCAGTAGTTCGAGGACTAGCGGGAGGTGGGACGATACGCAGTATTTT.

The chain is built from TRBV9 and TRBJ2-1; 11 bases map to TRBD2. Germline loops: CDR1 SGDLS, CDR2 YYNGEE. There are 14 residues in the CDR3. V lost 3 bases, J lost 7 bases, and 3 bases stayed unmatched. CDR3 region: CASSARTSGNEQFF. DNA of the CDR3: TGTGCCAGCAGCGCCCGGACTAGCGGGAATGAGCAGTTCTTC.

The table lists this clone with a few counts. J is TRBJ1-1 and V is TRBV18; possibly TRBD1 for D (5 bases). Germline V gene lookup returns CDR1 KGHSH and CDR2 LQKENI. Trimming shortened V by 2 bases and J by 1 base, and 8 bases separated the two germline ends. This CDR3 contains 14 residues. The CDR3 coding sequence is TGTGCCAGCTCACCATCAAGGGGGAACACTGAAGCTTTCTTT. This translates into CASSPSRGNTEAFF. Full variable domain (rest looked up from reference TRBV18 and TRBJ1-1): NAGVMQNPRHLVRRRGQEARLRCSPMKGHSHVYWYRQLPEEGLKFMVYLQKENIIDESGMPKERFSAEFPKEGPSILRIQQVVRGDSAAYFCASSPSRGNTEAFFGQGTRLTVV.

This clone was detected once. The rearrangement joins TRBV6-5 to TRBJ2-7; TRBD2 agrees at 11 bases. Germline V lookup: CDR1 MNHEY, CDR2 SVGAGI. Trimming removed 5 bases from V and 5 bases from J; junction bases left unmatched: 5. This CDR3 region has 14 residues. The chain's CDR3 is CASSHGLAGDEQYF. CDR3 DNA: TGTGCCAGCAGTCACGGACTAGCGGGTGACGAGCAGTACTTC.

J is TRBJ2-5 and V is TRBV30, with D perhaps matching TRBD1 or TRBD2 (6 bases each). This CDR3 contains 13 residues. V was shortened by 3 bases and J by 2 bases, with 10 bases between the two germline ends. Germline-derived CDR1 and CDR2 are GTSNPN and SVGIG (reference sequence). In DNA form, the CDR3 reads TGTGCCTGGAGGTGGGGGGCACAAGAGACCCAGTACTTC. Protein sequence: CAWRWGAQETQYF.

J is TRBJ2-1 and V is TRBV18, with TRBD1 as a possible D gene (6 bases). This CDR3 has 15 residues. V was shortened by 0 bases and J by 2 bases, with 8 bases between the two germline ends. CDR1 is KGHSH and CDR2 is LQKENI in the germline V gene. The CDR3 loop is CASSPPRDTYNEQFF. The CDR3 nucleotides are TGTGCCAGCTCACCACCTAGGGACACCTACAATGAGCAGTTCTTC.

The V gene is TRBV18, the J gene TRBJ2-1; TRBD2 matches 16 bases. V was pared by 5 bases and J by 8 bases, with 9 bases of the junction left unmatched. Per germline, CDR1 KGHSH and CDR2 LQKENI. This CDR3 spans 17 amino acids. CDR3 protein: CASSKGLAGGLSDEQFF. The CDR3 nucleotides read TGTGCCAGCTCAAAGGGACTAGCGGGGGGGCTGTCCGATGAGCAGTTCTTC. Together with reference TRBV18 and TRBJ2-1, the CDR3 gives the full variable domain: NAGVMQNPRHLVRRRGQEARLRCSPMKGHSHVYWYRQLPEEGLKFMVYLQKENIIDESGMPKERFSAEFPKEGPSILRIQQVVRGDSAAYFCASSKGLAGGLSDEQFFGPGTRLTVL.

J is TRBJ2-3 and V is TRBV5-1; maybe TRBD2 (5 bases). Looked up from germline, CDR1 is SGHRS and CDR2 is YFSETQ. The ends were cut back, 5 bases at V and 3 bases at J, with 7 bases in the middle. The CDR3 is 12 amino acids. CDR3 DNA: TGCGCCAGCAGACGGGAAACAGATACGCAGTATTTT. Translating gives CASRRETDTQYF. Filled out from reference TRBV5-1 and TRBJ2-3, the complete variable domain reads KAGVTQTPRYLIKTRGQQVTLSCSPISGHRSVSWYQQTPGQGLQFLFEYFSETQRNKGNFPGRFSGRQFSNSRSEMNVSTLELGDSALYLCASRRETDTQYFGPGTRLTVL.

The J gene is TRBJ1-1, the V gene TRBV30; D unclear. CDR3 length: 15 residues. CDR1 and CDR2 from the germline V gene are GTSNPN and SVGIG (reference sequence). V gave up 0 bases and J gave up 1 base, with 12 bases separating them. CDR3 sequence reads: CAWSVGFRGNTEAFF. CDR3 nucleotide sequence: TGTGCCTGGAGTGTAGGGTTTCGGGGGAACACTGAAGCTTTCTTT.

V and J are TRBV6-5 and TRBJ1-6; possibly TRBD1 for D (6 bases). V shed 7 bases and J shed 6 bases, with 16 bases lying between them. Germline CDR1 is MNHEY and CDR2 is SVGAGI. The CDR3 is made up of 15 amino acids. The CDR3 DNA reads as TGTGCCAGCACCTCCCCGGGACACTCTAATTCACCCCTCCACTTT. This encodes CASTSPGHSNSPLHF.

The CDR3 nucleotides are TGCGCCAGCAACGGGGGAAGCGGGACCGGGGAGCTGTTTTTT. Amino acid sequence: CASNGGSGTGELFF. This sequence joins TRBV5-1 and TRBJ2-2, with a tentative D call TRBD2 (6 bases). The CDR3 totals 14 residues. Trimming took off 6 bases at V and 5 bases at J, with 14 bases between the two ends. CDR1 is SGHRS and CDR2 is YFSETQ in the germline V gene.

CDR3 sequence reads: CASSFREGSEQYF. The CDR3, as DNA: TGTGCCAGCAGCTTTCGGGAGGGGTCCGAGCAGTACTTC. V usage is TRBV7-2 and J usage is TRBJ2-7, with 8 bases lining up with TRBD2. The CDR3 length is 13 residues. V shed 3 bases and J 6 bases; nucleotides not matched to a gene: 4. Germline assignment: CDR1 SGHTA and CDR2 FQGNSA.

The chain uses TRBV5-1 and TRBJ1-1; D perhaps matches TRBD1 (5 bases). This CDR3 spans 15 amino acids. Germline CDR1 and CDR2: SGHRS and YFSETQ. Trimming pared 1 base from V and 0 bases from J, leaving 10 bases between. The CDR3 sequence is CASSLIQGLNTEAFF. CDR3 DNA sequence: TGCGCCAGCAGCTTGATTCAGGGCCTGAACACTGAAGCTTTCTTT.

This sequence joins TRBV2 and TRBJ2-5; no clear D. Germline loops: CDR1 SNHLY, CDR2 FYNNEI. Trimming removed 5 bases at V and 1 base at J, with 8 bases between. This CDR3 is 13 amino acids long. The CDR3 DNA sequence: TGTGCCAGCAGTCCAGTGACCCAAGAGACCCAGTACTTC. It specifies CASSPVTQETQYF.

This chain connects TRBV5-1 to TRBJ2-1; D possibly corresponds to TRBD1 (5 bases). V lost 0 bases, J lost 6 bases, and 10 bases lay in between. Germline loops: CDR1 SGHRS, CDR2 YFSETQ. This CDR3 has 14 residues. The chain's CDR3 is CASSLGQGGNEQFF. CDR3 DNA: TGCGCCAGCAGCTTGGGGCAGGGTGGCAATGAGCAGTTCTTC. Filled out from reference TRBV5-1 and TRBJ2-1, the complete variable domain reads KAGVTQTPRYLIKTRGQQVTLSCSPISGHRSVSWYQQTPGQGLQFLFEYFSETQRNKGNFPGRFSGRQFSNSRSEMNVSTLELGDSALYLCASSLGQGGNEQFFGPGTRLTVL.

The rearrangement uses TRBV28 and TRBJ2-7; the match to TRBD1 covers 7 bases. V was clipped by 5 bases and J by 0 bases; unmatched bases: 10. The CDR3 is 16 amino acids. Looked up from germline, CDR1 is MDHEN and CDR2 is SYDVKM. DNA for the CDR3: TGTGCCAGCAGTCCCTCCGGGACAGATCTCTCCTACGAGCAGTACTTC. This translates into CASSPSGTDLSYEQYF.

Notes on this clone: This sample also contains other DNA sequences that code for the same CDR3. V usage is TRBV7-9 and J usage is TRBJ1-1, with D possibly being TRBD1 (5 bases). V lost 4 bases and J 1 base, leaving 7 bases between the germline ends. The CDR3 is 13 amino acids. Looked up from germline, CDR1 is SEHNR and CDR2 is FQNEAQ (reference sequence). The CDR3 loop reads CASSSQGNTEAFF. In DNA, the CDR3 is TGTGCCAGCAGCTCTCAGGGGAACACTGAAGCTTTCTTT.

This clone was counted once. The rearrangement uses TRBV6-1 and TRBJ2-5, with 8 bases that match TRBD1. The J call may not be correct, given that the DNA end is closer to TRBJ2-7. Germline values: CDR1 MNHNS, CDR2 SASEGT. The CDR3 totals 15 residues. The CDR3 coding sequence is TGTGCCAGCAGTGAATGGGGACAGGAGACCTACGAGCAGTACTTC. Translated: CASSEWGQETYEQYF.

This clone was detected once. The V and J genes are TRBV6-1 and TRBJ1-2; tentative D call: TRBD1 (6 bases). Trimming stripped 4 bases from V and 1 base from J, with 19 bases between. Germline assignment: CDR1 MNHNS and CDR2 SASEGT. This CDR3 is 17 amino acids long. The DNA for the CDR3 is TGTGCCAGCAGTGGGATACAGGGCAGGGGAGGTAACTATGGCTACACCTTC. It translates to CASSGIQGRGGNYGYTF.

The chain links TRBV14 to TRBJ2-3; 13 nucleotides align to TRBD2. This CDR3 contains 18 residues. Germline CDR1 and CDR2: SGHDN and FVKESK. Trimming removed 2 bases from V and 2 bases from J; junction bases left unmatched: 7. Here the CDR3 reads CASSQPGTSGDFTDTQYF. CDR3 DNA: TGTGCCAGCAGCCAACCGGGGACTAGCGGGGACTTCACAGATACGCAGTATTTT.

The chain joins TRBV6-1 to TRBJ2-3, with TRBD2 matching 12 bases. V was clipped by 3 bases and J by 0 bases; unmatched bases: 1. Germline V gene sequence: CDR1 MNHNS, CDR2 SASEGT. This CDR3 is built from 16 residues. The CDR3 reads CASSEGTSGSTDTQYF. In DNA, the CDR3 is TGTGCCAGCAGTGAGGGGACTAGCGGGAGCACAGATACGCAGTATTTT.